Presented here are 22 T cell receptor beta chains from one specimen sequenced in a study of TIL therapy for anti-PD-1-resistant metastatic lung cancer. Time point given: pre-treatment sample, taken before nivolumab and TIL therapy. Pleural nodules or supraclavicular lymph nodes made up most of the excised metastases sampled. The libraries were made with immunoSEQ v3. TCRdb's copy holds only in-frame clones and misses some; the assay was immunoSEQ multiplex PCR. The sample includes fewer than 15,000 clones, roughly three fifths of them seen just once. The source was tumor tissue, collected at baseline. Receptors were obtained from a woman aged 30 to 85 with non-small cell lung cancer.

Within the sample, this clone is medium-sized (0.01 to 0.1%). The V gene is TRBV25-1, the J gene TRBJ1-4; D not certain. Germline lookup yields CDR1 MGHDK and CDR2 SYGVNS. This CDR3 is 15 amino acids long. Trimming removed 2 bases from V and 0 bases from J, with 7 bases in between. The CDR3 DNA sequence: TGTGCCAGCAGTGAAGGCGGAACAACTAATGAAAAACTGTTTTTT. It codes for CASSEGGTTNEKLFF.

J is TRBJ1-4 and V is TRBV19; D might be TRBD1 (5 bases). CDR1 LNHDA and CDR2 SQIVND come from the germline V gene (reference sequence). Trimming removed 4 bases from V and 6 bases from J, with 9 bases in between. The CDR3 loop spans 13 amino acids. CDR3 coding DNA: TGTGCCAGTAGTAACGGGGCCTATGAAAAACTGTTTTTT. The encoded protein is CASSNGAYEKLFF.

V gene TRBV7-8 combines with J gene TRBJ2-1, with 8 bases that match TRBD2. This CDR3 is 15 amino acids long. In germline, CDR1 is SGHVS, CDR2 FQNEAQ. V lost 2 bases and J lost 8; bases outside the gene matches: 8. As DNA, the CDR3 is TGTGCCAGCAGCTTACTACTGGGACTAGGGGATGAGCAGTTCTTC. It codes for CASSLLLGLGDEQFF. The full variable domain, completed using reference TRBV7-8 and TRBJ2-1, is GAGVSQSPRYKVAKRGQDVALRCDPISGHVSLFWYQQALGQGPEFLTYFQNEAQLDKSGLPSDRFFAERPEGSVSTLKIQRTQQEDSAVYLCASSLLLGLGDEQFFGPGTRLTVL.

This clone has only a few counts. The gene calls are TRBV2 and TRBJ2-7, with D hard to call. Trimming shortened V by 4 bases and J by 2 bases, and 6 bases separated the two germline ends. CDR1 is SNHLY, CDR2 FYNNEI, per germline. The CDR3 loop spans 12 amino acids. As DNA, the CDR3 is TGTGCCAGCAGTGGACTTGCCTACGAGCAGTACTTC. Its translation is CASSGLAYEQYF.

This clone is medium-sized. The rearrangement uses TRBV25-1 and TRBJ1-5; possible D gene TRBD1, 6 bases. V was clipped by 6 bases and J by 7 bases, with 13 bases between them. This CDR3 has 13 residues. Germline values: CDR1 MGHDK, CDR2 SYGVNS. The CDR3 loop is CASRLRGGQPQHF. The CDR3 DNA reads TGTGCCAGCAGGCTCAGGGGAGGGCAGCCCCAGCATTTT.

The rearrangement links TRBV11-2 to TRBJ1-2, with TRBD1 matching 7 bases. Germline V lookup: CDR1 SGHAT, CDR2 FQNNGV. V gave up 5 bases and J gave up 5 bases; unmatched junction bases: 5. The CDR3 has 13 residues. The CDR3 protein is CASSPRDSYGYTF. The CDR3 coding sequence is TGTGCCAGCAGCCCCAGGGACAGTTATGGCTACACCTTC.

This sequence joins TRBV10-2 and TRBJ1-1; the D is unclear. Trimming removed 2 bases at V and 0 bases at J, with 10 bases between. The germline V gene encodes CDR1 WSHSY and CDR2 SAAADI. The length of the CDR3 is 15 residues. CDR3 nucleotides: TGCGCCAGCAGTGAGAATGAAGACATGAACACTGAAGCTTTCTTT. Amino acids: CASSENEDMNTEAFF.

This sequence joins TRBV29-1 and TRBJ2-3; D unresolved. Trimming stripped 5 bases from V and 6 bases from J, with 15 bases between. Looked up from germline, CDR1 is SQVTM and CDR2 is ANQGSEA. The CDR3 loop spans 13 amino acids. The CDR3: CSVRAIDRDTQYF. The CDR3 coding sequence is TGCAGCGTTCGGGCCATCGACCGGGATACGCAGTATTTT.

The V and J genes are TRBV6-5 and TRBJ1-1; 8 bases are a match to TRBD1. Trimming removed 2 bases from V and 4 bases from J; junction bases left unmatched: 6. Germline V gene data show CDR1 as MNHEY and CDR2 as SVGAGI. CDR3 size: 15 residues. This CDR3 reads CASSYLSTGGTEAFF. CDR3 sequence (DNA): TGTGCCAGCAGTTACCTCTCCACAGGGGGCACTGAAGCTTTCTTT.

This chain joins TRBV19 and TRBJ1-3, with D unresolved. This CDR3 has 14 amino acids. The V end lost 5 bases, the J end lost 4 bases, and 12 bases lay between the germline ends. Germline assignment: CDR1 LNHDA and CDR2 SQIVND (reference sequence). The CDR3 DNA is TGTGCCAGTAGTCTCCCGCGAACGGGAAACACCATATATTTT. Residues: CASSLPRTGNTIYF.

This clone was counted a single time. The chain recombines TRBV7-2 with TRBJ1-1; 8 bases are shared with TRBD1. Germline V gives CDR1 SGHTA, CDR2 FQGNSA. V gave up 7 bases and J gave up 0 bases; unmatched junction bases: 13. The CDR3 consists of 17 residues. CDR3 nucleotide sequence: TGTGCCAGCACACTAAGGGCAGGGGGCAACCTGAACACTGAAGCTTTCTTT. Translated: CASTLRAGGNLNTEAFF.

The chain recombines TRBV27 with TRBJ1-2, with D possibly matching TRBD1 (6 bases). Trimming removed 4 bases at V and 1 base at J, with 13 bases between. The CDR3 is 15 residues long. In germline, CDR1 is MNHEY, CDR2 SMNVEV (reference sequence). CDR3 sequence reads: CASSSHRDNNYGYTF. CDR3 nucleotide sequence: TGTGCCAGCAGTTCCCACCGGGACAATAACTATGGCTACACCTTC.

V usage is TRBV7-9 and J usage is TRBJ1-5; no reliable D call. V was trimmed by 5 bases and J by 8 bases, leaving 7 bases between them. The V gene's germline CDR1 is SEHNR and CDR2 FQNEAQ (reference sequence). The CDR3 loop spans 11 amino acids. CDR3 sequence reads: CASSPDEPQHF. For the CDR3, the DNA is TGTGCCAGCAGCCCCGACGAGCCCCAGCATTTT.

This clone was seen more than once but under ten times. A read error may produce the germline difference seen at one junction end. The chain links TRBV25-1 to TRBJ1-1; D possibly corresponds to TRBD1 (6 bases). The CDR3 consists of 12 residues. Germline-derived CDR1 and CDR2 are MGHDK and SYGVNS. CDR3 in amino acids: CASSEWSGDLKF. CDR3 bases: TGTGCCAGCAGTGAGTGGTCAGGGGACCTGAAATTT.

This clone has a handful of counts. The CDR3 sequence: CASSLRGGNSPLHF. CDR3 in DNA: TGTGCCAGCAGCCTTCGGGGGGGGAATTCACCCCTCCACTTT. This rearrangement joins TRBV14 to TRBJ1-6; D is possibly TRBD1 (5 bases). V lost 4 bases to trimming and J lost 7 bases, with 11 bases between them. CDR1 is SGHDN and CDR2 is FVKESK in the germline V gene. The CDR3 spans 14 residues.

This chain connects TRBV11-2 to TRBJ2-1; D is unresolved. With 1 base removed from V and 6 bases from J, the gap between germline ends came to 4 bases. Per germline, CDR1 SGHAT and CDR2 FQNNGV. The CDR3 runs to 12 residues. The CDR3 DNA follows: TGTGCCAGCAGCTTAGGGACCAATGAGCAGTTCTTC. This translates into CASSLGTNEQFF.

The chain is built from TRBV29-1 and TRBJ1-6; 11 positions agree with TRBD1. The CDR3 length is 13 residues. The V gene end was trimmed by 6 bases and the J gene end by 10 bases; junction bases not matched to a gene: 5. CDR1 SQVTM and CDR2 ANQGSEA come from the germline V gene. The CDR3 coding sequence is TGCAGCGTCTCAGGGACAGGGGGATCACCCCTCCACTTT. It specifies CSVSGTGGSPLHF.

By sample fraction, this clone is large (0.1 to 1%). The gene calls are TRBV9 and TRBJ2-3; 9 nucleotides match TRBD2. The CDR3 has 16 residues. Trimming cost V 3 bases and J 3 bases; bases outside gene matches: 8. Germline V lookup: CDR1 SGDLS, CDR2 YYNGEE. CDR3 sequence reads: CASSGAGGRGTDTQYF. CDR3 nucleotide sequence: TGTGCCAGCAGCGGAGCGGGAGGAAGAGGAACAGATACGCAGTATTTT.

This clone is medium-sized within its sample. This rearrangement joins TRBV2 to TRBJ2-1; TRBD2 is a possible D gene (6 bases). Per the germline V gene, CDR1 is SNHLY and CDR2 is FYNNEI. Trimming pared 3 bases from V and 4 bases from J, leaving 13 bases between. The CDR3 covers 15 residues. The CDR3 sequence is CASSDGGTFYNEQFF. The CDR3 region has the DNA TGTGCCAGCAGTGATGGCGGGACCTTTTACAATGAGCAGTTCTTC.

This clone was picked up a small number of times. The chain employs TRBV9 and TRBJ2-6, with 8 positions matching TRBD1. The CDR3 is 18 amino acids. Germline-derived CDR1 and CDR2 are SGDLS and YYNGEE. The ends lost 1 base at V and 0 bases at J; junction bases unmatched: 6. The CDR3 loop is CASSVTGTGRSGANVLTF. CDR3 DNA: TGTGCCAGCAGCGTAACCGGGACAGGCCGCTCTGGGGCCAACGTCCTGACTTTC.

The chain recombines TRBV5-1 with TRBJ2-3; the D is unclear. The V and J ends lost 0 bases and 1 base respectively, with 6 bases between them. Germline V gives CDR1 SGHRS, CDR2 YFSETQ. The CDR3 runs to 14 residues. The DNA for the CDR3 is TGCGCCAGCAGCTTGGGGACGGGCACAGATACGCAGTATTTT. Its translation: CASSLGTGTDTQYF.

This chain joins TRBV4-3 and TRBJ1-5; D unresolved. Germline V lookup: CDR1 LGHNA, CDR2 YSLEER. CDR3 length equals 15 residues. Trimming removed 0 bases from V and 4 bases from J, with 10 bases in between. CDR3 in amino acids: CASSQEFGVNQPQHF. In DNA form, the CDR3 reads TGCGCCAGCAGCCAAGAGTTTGGGGTGAATCAGCCCCAGCATTTT.